This entry concerns a single T cell receptor (beta chain). Its antigen is undetermined. This sample was included in a study of shared clonotypes between healthy human individuals. About the study: In total, the donors were two women and a few men aged 18 to 49.

Study observations and caveats: Naive CD4 clonotypes overlapped across several donors at roughly 4.5%.

Original analysis: Sequence data from immunoSEQ were junction-only and lacked quality scores; consequently, filtering differed. Measured with immunoSEQ multiplex PCR; TCRdb has only the in-frame clones, and not every one. V and J calls and clone size come straight from that table; D and trimming were deduced from the DNA. This sample has hundreds of thousands of clones, with about nine tenths found just once. Trimming removed 5 bases at V and 3 bases at J, with 15 bases between. The CDR3 is 15 residues long. CDR1 MGHRA and CDR2 YSYEKL come from the germline V gene. The chain combines TRBV4-1 with TRBJ2-3; D possibly corresponds to TRBD2 (5 bases). The clonotype was recovered from a man aged 18 to 29 in good health. The sequenced sample consisted of memory CD8+ T cells sorted from blood. Subset noted: CD45RO+ cells pooled with CCR7-negative TemRA cells. This chain's CDR3 is CASSSPMGATDTQYF. DNA of the CDR3: TGCGCCAGCAGCAGTCCTATGGGAGCTACAGATACGCAGTATTTT.